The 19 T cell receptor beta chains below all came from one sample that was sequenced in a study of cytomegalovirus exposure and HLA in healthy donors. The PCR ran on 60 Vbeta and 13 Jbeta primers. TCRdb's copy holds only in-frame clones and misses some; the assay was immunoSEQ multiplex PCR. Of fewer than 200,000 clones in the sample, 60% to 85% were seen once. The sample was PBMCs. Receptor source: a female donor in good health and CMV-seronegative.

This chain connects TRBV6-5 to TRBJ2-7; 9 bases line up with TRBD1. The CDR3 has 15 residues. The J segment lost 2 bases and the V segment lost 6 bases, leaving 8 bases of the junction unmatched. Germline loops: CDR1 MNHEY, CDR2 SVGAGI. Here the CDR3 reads CASRLTGTGPYEQYF. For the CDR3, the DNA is TGTGCCAGCAGATTAACCGGGACAGGGCCCTACGAGCAGTACTTC.

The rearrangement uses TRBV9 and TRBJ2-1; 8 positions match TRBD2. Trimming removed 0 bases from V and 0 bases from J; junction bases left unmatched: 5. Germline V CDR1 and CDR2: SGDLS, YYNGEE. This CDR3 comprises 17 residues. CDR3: CASSVGTSGFSYNEQFF. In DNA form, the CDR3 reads TGTGCCAGCAGCGTAGGAACTAGCGGATTCTCCTACAATGAGCAGTTCTTC.

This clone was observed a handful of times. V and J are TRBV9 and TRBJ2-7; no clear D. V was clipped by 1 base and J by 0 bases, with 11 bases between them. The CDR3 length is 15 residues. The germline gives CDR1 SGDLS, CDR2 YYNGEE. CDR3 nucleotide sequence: TGTGCCAGCAGCGTAATGCCTTCCAGCTCCTACGAGCAGTACTTC. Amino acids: CASSVMPSSSYEQYF.

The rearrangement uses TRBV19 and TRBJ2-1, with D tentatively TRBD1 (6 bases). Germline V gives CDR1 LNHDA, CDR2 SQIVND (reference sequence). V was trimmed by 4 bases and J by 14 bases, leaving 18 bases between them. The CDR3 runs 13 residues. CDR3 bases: TGTGCCAGTAGTACGAGTACAGGGAAAGATGAGTTCTTC. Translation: CASSTSTGKDEFF.

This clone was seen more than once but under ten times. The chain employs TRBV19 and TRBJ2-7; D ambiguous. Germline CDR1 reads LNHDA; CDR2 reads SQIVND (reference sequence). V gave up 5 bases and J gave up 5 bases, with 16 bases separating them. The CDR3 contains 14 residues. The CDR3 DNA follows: TGTGCCAGTAGTCCCGGGTCATTTCCTGACGAGCAGTACTTC. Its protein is CASSPGSFPDEQYF.

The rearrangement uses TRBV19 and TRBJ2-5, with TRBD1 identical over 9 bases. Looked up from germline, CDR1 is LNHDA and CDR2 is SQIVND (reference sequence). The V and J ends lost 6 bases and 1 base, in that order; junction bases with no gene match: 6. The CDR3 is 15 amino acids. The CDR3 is CASRADRGLQETQYF. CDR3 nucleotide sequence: TGTGCCAGTAGAGCGGACAGGGGTCTCCAAGAGACCCAGTACTTC.

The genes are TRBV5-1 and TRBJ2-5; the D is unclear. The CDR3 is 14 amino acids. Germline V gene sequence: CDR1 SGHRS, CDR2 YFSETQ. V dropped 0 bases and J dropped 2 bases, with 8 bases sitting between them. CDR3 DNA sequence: TGCGCCAGCAGCTTGGGAGAGACTCAAGAGACCCAGTACTTC. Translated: CASSLGETQETQYF.

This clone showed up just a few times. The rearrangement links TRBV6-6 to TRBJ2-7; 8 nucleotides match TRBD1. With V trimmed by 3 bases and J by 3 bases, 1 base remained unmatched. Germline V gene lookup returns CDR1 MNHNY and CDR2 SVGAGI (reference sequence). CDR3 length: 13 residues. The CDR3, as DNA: TGTGCCAGCAGTTATACAGGGGGCTACGAGCAGTACTTC. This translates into CASSYTGGYEQYF.

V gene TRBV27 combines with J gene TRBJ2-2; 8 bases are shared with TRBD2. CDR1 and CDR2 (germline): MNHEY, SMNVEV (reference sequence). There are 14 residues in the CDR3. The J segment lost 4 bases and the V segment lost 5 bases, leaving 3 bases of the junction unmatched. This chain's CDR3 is CASSSGSLTGELFF. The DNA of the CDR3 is TGTGCCAGCAGTAGCGGGAGTCTCACCGGGGAGCTGTTTTTT.

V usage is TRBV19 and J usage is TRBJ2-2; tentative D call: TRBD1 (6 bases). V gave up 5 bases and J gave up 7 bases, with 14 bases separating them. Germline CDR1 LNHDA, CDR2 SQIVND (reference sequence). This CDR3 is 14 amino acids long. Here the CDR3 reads CASSPNGQRGELFF. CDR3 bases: TGTGCCAGTAGTCCAAACGGACAGCGCGGGGAGCTGTTTTTT.

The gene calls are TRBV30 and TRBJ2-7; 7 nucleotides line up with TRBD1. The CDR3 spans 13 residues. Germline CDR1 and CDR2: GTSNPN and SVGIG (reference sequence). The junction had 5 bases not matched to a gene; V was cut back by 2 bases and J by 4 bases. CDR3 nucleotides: TGTGCCTGGAGTCAGACAGGGAGATACGAGCAGTACTTC. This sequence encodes CAWSQTGRYEQYF.

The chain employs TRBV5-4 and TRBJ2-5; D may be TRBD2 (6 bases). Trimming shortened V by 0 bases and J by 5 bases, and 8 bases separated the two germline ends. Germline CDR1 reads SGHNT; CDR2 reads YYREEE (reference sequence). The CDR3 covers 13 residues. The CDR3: CASSLGGDETQYF. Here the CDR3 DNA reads TGTGCCAGCAGCTTGGGCGGGGATGAGACCCAGTACTTC.

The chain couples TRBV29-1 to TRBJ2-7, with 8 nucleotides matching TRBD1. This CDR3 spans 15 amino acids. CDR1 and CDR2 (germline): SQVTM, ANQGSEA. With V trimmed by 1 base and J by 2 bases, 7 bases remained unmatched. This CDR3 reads CSVEATGGRAYEQYF. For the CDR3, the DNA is TGCAGCGTTGAAGCTACAGGGGGTAGGGCCTACGAGCAGTACTTC.

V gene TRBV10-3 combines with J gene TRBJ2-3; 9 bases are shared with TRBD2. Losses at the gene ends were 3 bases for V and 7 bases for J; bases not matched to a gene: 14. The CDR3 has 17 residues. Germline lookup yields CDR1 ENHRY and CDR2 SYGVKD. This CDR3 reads CAISDGGRLAGTHTQYF. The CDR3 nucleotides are TGTGCCATCAGTGACGGGGGCCGTCTAGCGGGAACCCATACGCAGTATTTT.

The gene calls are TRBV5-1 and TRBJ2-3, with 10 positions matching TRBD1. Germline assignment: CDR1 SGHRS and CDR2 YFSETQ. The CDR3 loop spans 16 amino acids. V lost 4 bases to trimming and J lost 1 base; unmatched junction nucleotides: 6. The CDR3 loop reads CASSQDRGLGTDTQYF. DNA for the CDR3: TGCGCCAGCAGCCAAGACAGGGGGCTGGGCACAGATACGCAGTATTTT.

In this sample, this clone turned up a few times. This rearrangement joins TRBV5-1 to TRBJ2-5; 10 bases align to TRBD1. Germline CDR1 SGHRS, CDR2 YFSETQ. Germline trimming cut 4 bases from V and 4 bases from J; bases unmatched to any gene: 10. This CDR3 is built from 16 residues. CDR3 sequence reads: CASSQRDRGQGETQYF. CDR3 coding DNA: TGCGCCAGCAGCCAGCGGGACAGGGGTCAAGGAGAGACCCAGTACTTC.

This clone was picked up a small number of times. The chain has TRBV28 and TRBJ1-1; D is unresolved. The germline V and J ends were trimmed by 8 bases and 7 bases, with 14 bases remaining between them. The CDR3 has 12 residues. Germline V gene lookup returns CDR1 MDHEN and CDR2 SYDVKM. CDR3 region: CASCLGYGEAFF. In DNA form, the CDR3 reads TGTGCCAGCTGCTTGGGCTACGGTGAAGCTTTCTTT.

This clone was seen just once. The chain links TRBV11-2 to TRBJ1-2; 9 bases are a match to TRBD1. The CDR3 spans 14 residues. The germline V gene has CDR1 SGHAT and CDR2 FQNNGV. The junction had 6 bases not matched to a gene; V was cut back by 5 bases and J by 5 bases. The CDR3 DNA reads TGTGCCAGCAGCCCCACAGGGGGCAGGTATGGCTACACCTTC. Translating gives CASSPTGGRYGYTF.

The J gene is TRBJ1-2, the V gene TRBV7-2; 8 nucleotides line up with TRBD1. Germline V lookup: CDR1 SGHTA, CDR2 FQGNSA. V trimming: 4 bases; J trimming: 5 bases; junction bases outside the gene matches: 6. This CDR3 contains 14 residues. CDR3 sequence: CASSYLQGGYGYTF. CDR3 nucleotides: TGTGCCAGCAGCTACCTACAGGGGGGGTATGGCTACACCTTC.